This entry lists 25 T cell receptor beta chains sequenced from one sample in a study of CD8 T cells in ankylosing spondylitis. No antigens are known for them. MiXCR, run by TCRdb on the 5' RACE reads, gives a single entry per CDR3 protein. The repertoire consists of 750,000 to 850,000 distinct CDR3 sequences, with approximately 12% occurring once and the leading ten covering just over 0.5%. Whole-study results and caveats: Ankylosing spondylitis blood appeared to carry a characteristic TCR beta motif of roughly eight highly homologous variants.

Sequences were obtained from blood, either unsorted or a sorted T cell fraction (not recorded which). The source of these receptors is a male donor with ankylosing spondylitis.

The V gene is TRBV10-3, the J gene TRBJ2-7, with 9 bases matching TRBD2. J lost 5 bases, V lost 10 bases, and 12 bases had no gene match. Germline V gene lookup returns CDR1 ENHRY and CDR2 SYGVKD. The CDR3 is made up of 14 amino acids. As DNA, the CDR3 is TGTGCCACACGGCGGGTAGCGGGAGACGACGAGCAGTACTTC. The encoded protein is CATRRVAGDDEQYF.

This clonotype showed up many times. CDR3 residues: CSVIPPDRGSNEQFF. In nucleotides, the CDR3 is TGCAGCGTGATCCCCCCGGACAGGGGATCCAATGAGCAGTTCTTC. The chain recombines TRBV29-1 with TRBJ2-1; 9 bases fit TRBD1. The J segment lost 6 bases and the V segment lost 6 bases, leaving 12 bases of the junction unmatched. The CDR3 loop spans 15 amino acids. In germline, CDR1 is SQVTM, CDR2 ANQGSEA.

V usage is TRBV6-5 and J usage is TRBJ1-3; D remains ambiguous. V was shortened by 8 bases and J by 3 bases, with 8 bases between the two germline ends. Germline CDR1 reads MNHEY; CDR2 reads SVGAGI. There are 12 residues in the CDR3. This chain's CDR3 is CASGSYGNTIYF. The CDR3 coding sequence is TGTGCCAGCGGCTCGTATGGAAACACCATATATTTT.

This clonotype was seen ten or more times. This chain joins TRBV20-1 and TRBJ1-1; tentatively, D is TRBD1 (5 bases). V was shortened by 3 bases and J by 2 bases, with 13 bases between the two germline ends. CDR3 length equals 14 residues. Germline-derived CDR1 and CDR2 are DFQATT and SNEGSKA (reference sequence). This chain's CDR3 is CSASSGGSNTEAFF. In DNA form, the CDR3 reads TGCAGTGCTAGTAGTGGGGGTTCTAACACTGAAGCTTTCTTT.

The CDR3: CASSYLRGTGAGTEAFF. CDR3 bases: TGTGCCAGCAGTTACCTCCGGGGGACAGGGGCTGGCACTGAAGCTTTCTTT. The chain recombines TRBV27 with TRBJ1-1, with 10 bases that match TRBD1. Germline trimming cut 4 bases from V and 4 bases from J; bases unmatched to any gene: 12. This CDR3 has 17 residues. From germline, CDR1 is MNHEY and CDR2 SMNVEV (reference sequence).

The J gene is TRBJ2-1, the V gene TRBV18, with a tentative D call TRBD1 (5 bases). CDR1 and CDR2 from the germline V gene are KGHSH and LQKENI. V was shortened by 6 bases and J by 9 bases, with 18 bases between the two germline ends. This CDR3 comprises 14 residues. The CDR3 DNA is TGTGCCAGCTCGGTATTGACAGTTTACGGTGAGCAGTTCTTC. Translated, it gives CASSVLTVYGEQFF.

This clonotype was seen many times. The chain has TRBV4-3 and TRBJ2-1; unclear D gene. The length of the CDR3 is 17 residues. CDR1 and CDR2 (germline): LGHNA, YSLEER. Trimming cost V 0 bases and J 5 bases, with 17 bases left between them. CDR3 residues: CASSQDLGQRVNNEQFF. In DNA form, the CDR3 reads TGCGCCAGCAGCCAAGATCTGGGCCAGCGAGTAAACAATGAGCAGTTCTTC.

This clonotype has just a few counts. The chain combines TRBV6-5 with TRBJ2-6; D remains unclear. Germline CDR1 is MNHEY and CDR2 is SVGAGI. Trimming removed 4 bases at V and 0 bases at J, with 7 bases between. CDR3 length: 15 amino acids. The DNA for the CDR3 is TGTGCCAGCAGTTCATCCGTCTCTGGGGCCAACGTCCTGACTTTC. Its protein is CASSSSVSGANVLTF.

This clonotype was detected many times. The chain recombines TRBV20-1 with TRBJ2-3; TRBD2 might be the D (5 bases). Germline assignment: CDR1 DFQATT and CDR2 SNEGSKA (reference sequence). This CDR3 comprises 13 residues. Trimming left V 6 bases short and J 3 bases short, with 13 bases between. The CDR3 DNA sequence: TGCAGTGCCAAGATAGGAGGTACAGATACGCAGTATTTT. Residues: CSAKIGGTDTQYF.

The rearrangement links TRBV29-1 to TRBJ2-7; D uncertain. The CDR3 length is 13 residues. V lost 4 bases, J lost 2 bases, and 12 bases lay in between. Germline CDR1 and CDR2: SQVTM and ANQGSEA. DNA for the CDR3: TGCAGCGTTGTGGGTATGTTAACCTACGAGCAGTACTTC. Its translation: CSVVGMLTYEQYF.

V and J are TRBV20-1 and TRBJ2-7; 11 bases line up with TRBD2. After removal of 2 bases from V and 6 bases from J, the junction contained 6 bases not matched to a gene. The CDR3 spans 14 residues. CDR1 and CDR2 (germline): DFQATT, SNEGSKA (reference sequence). Here the CDR3 DNA reads TGCAGTGCTAGAAAAACTAGCGGGAGCCGCGAGCAGTACTTC. Translation gives CSARKTSGSREQYF.

This clonotype was counted between two and nine times. The CDR3 bases are TGTGCCAGCAGCTTATACTACAGTAAACAAGAGACCCAGTACTTC. As protein: CASSLYYSKQETQYF. The genes are TRBV7-2 and TRBJ2-5; D ambiguous. The CDR3 extends over 15 amino acids. The germline V gene encodes CDR1 SGHTA and CDR2 FQGNSA. The ends were cut back, 2 bases at V and 2 bases at J, with 12 bases in the middle.

The sample holds a few counts of this clonotype. DNA of the CDR3: TGTGCCAGCAGCTTAGCATTATGGCAGGCGAACACTGAAGCTTTCTTT. It specifies CASSLALWQANTEAFF. The chain links TRBV7-2 to TRBJ1-1, with no clear D. The CDR3 extends over 16 amino acids. Trimming shortened V by 0 bases and J by 1 base, and 12 bases separated the two germline ends. Germline V gene sequence: CDR1 SGHTA, CDR2 FQGNSA.

The rearrangement links TRBV18 to TRBJ2-7; D possibly corresponds to TRBD1 (5 bases). Trimming pared 2 bases from V and 2 bases from J, leaving 13 bases between. Germline CDR1 reads KGHSH; CDR2 reads LQKENI. The CDR3 extends over 15 amino acids. CDR3: CASSPSRVVPYEQYF. CDR3 coding DNA: TGTGCCAGCTCACCAAGCAGGGTCGTACCCTACGAGCAGTACTTC.

The gene calls are TRBV18 and TRBJ2-1; D ambiguous. Per the germline V gene, CDR1 is KGHSH and CDR2 is LQKENI. V was clipped by 3 bases and J by 2 bases, with 8 bases between them. The CDR3 totals 14 residues. The CDR3 loop reads CASSPDRTYNEQFF. The CDR3 coding sequence is TGTGCCAGCTCACCTGATCGCACCTACAATGAGCAGTTCTTC.

V and J are TRBV24-1 and TRBJ2-2; 7 bases are a match to TRBD1. CDR1 KGHDR and CDR2 SFDVKD come from the germline V gene. The trim removed 4 bases at V and 5 bases at J, leaving 6 bases unmatched. The CDR3 loop spans 15 amino acids. This CDR3 is CATSESTGPTGELFF. The CDR3 DNA reads as TGTGCCACCAGTGAATCGACAGGGCCGACCGGGGAGCTGTTTTTT.

V gene TRBV7-2 combines with J gene TRBJ1-1, with D unresolved. The germline V gene encodes CDR1 SGHTA and CDR2 FQGNSA. This CDR3 has 14 residues. V lost 2 bases to trimming and J lost 0 bases, with 7 bases between them. The CDR3 spells CASSLLRLNTEAFF. The CDR3, as DNA: TGTGCCAGCAGCTTACTCAGGCTGAACACTGAAGCTTTCTTT.

This clonotype was picked up a small number of times. Germline is not matched at one junction end, which may reflect a read error. The chain recombines TRBV7-7 with TRBJ1-4, with D possibly matching TRBD1 (6 bases). This CDR3 spans 14 amino acids. CDR1 and CDR2 from the germline V gene are SSHAT and FNYEAQ (reference sequence). CDR3 sequence (DNA): TGTGCTAGCAGCACAGGGTCCGGTAATGAAAAACTGTTTTTT. This encodes CASSTGSGNEKLFF.

This clonotype was observed a single time. The chain joins TRBV7-9 to TRBJ2-1, with 7 bases fitting TRBD2. CDR3 length equals 16 residues. V lost 4 bases to trimming and J lost 7 bases; unmatched junction nucleotides: 13. Germline-derived CDR1 and CDR2 are SEHNR and FQNEAQ (reference sequence). In nucleotides, the CDR3 is TGTGCCAGCAGCTCGACGGTTTGGATGGGAGGGAATGAGCAGTTCTTC. The encoded protein is CASSSTVWMGGNEQFF.

In its sample, this clonotype was seen a few times. The chain carries TRBV5-1 and TRBJ1-1; 9 bases are a match to TRBD1. This CDR3 spans 17 amino acids. Germline V lookup: CDR1 SGHRS, CDR2 YFSETQ. V gave up 0 bases and J gave up 0 bases; unmatched junction bases: 6. The CDR3: CASSLAGTGLMNTEAFF. CDR3 DNA sequence: TGCGCCAGCAGCTTGGCCGGGACAGGGCTTATGAACACTGAAGCTTTCTTT.

J is TRBJ2-3 and V is TRBV20-1, with TRBD2 matching 9 bases. Germline-derived CDR1 and CDR2 are DFQATT and SNEGSKA (reference sequence). J lost 2 bases, V lost 0 bases, and 9 bases had no gene match. This CDR3 is built from 17 residues. CDR3 sequence: CSARDLRLAGITDTQYF. The CDR3 nucleotides read TGCAGTGCTAGAGATCTACGTCTAGCGGGGATCACAGATACGCAGTATTTT.

This clonotype appeared a few times. The genes are TRBV10-3 and TRBJ2-7, with TRBD2 as a possible D gene (5 bases). The ends were cut back, 4 bases at V and 5 bases at J, with 9 bases in the middle. CDR1 and CDR2 from the germline V gene are ENHRY and SYGVKD. The CDR3 is 12 amino acids. CDR3 residues: CAISGTLNEQYF. The CDR3 coding sequence is TGTGCCATCAGTGGGACTTTAAACGAGCAGTACTTC.

This clonotype was seen many times. This chain links TRBV20-1 with TRBJ2-3, with D unclear. The CDR3 has 14 residues. The V gene lost 5 bases and the J gene lost 5 bases, with 17 bases spanning the gap. The germline gives CDR1 DFQATT, CDR2 SNEGSKA (reference sequence). CDR3 sequence reads: CSASEADSRDTQYF. In DNA, the CDR3 is TGCAGTGCTTCCGAAGCCGATTCACGAGATACGCAGTATTTT.

The chain employs TRBV5-8 and TRBJ2-3; 9 nucleotides agree with TRBD1. CDR3 length equals 15 residues. Germline lookup yields CDR1 SGHTS and CDR2 YDEGEE. The V gene end was trimmed by 4 bases and the J gene end by 4 bases; junction bases not matched to a gene: 7. The CDR3 sequence is CASSPQRTGADTQYF. The CDR3 region has the DNA TGTGCCAGCAGCCCACAAAGGACAGGGGCAGATACGCAGTATTTT.

V is TRBV7-9 and J is TRBJ1-1, with D tentatively TRBD1 (6 bases). The germline V gene encodes CDR1 SEHNR and CDR2 FQNEAQ (reference sequence). The CDR3 runs 14 residues. Trimming pared 9 bases from V and 11 bases from J, leaving 25 bases between. The CDR3 DNA is TGTGCCAGTCGACCCCCGGACAGAGGGGGAGAGGCTTTCTTT. Translated: CASRPPDRGGEAFF.